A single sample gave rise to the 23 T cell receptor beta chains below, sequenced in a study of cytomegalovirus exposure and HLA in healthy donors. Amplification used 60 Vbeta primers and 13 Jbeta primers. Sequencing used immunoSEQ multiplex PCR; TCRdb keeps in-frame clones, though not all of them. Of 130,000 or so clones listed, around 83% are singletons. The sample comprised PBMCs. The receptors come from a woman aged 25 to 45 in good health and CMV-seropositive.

Written as DNA, the CDR3 is TGCGCCAGCAGCCAAACGGAAGGGCAGGGCCAGCCCCAGCATTTT. Translation gives CASSQTEGQGQPQHF. The chain employs TRBV4-1 and TRBJ1-5, with a weak D call TRBD1 (5 bases). V was cut by 2 bases and J by 7 bases, with 15 bases left in between. This CDR3 region has 15 residues. The germline V gene has CDR1 MGHRA and CDR2 YSYEKL.

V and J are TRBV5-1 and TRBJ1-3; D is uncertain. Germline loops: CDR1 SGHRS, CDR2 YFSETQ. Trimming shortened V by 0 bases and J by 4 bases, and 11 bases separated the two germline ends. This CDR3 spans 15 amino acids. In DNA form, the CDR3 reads TGCGCCAGCAGCTTGGGCCCGGGAGTCGGAAACACCATATATTTT. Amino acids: CASSLGPGVGNTIYF.

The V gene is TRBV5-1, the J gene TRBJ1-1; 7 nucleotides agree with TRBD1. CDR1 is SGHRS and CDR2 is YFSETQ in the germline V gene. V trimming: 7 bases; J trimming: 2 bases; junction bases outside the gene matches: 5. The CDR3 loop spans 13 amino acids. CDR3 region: CASSGQANTEAFF. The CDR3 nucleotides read TGCGCCAGCTCCGGACAGGCAAACACTGAAGCTTTCTTT. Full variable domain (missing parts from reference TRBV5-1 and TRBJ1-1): KAGVTQTPRYLIKTRGQQVTLSCSPISGHRSVSWYQQTPGQGLQFLFEYFSETQRNKGNFPGRFSGRQFSNSRSEMNVSTLELGDSALYLCASSGQANTEAFFGQGTRLTVV.

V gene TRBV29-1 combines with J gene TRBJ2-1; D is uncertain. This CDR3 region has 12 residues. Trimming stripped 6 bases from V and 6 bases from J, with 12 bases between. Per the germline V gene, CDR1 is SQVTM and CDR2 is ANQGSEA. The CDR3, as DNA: TGCAGCGTAGAAAAACTGGTCAATGAGCAGTTCTTC. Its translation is CSVEKLVNEQFF.

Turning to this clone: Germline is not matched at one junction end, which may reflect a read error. The CDR3 nucleotides read TGTTCCAGCAGCTTAGGTGACAGGGGGGAGCTGTTTTTT. The encoded protein is CSSSLGDRGELFF. This chain uses TRBV7-3 with TRBJ2-2; D may be TRBD1 (6 bases). Germline values: CDR1 SGHTA, CDR2 FQGTGA. This CDR3 has 13 residues.

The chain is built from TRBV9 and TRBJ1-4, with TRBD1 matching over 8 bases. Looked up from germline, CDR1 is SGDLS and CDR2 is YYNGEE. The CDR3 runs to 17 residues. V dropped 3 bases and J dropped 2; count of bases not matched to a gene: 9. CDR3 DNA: TGTGCCAGCAGCGCGGAGGAGGGACAGGCTACTAATGAAAAACTGTTTTTT. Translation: CASSAEEGQATNEKLFF.

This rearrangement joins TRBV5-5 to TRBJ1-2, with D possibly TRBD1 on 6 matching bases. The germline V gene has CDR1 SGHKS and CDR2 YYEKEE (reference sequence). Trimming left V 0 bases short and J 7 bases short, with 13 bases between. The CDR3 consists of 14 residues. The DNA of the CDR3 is TGTGCCAGCAGCTTGGTACAGGGCGCGGGTGGCTACACCTTC. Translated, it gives CASSLVQGAGGYTF.

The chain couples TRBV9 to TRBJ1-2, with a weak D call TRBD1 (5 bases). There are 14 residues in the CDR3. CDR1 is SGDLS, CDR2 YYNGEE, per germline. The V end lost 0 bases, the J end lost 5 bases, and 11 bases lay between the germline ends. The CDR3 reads CASSVEGKGYGYTF. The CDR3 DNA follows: TGTGCCAGCAGCGTAGAAGGGAAGGGGTATGGCTACACCTTC.

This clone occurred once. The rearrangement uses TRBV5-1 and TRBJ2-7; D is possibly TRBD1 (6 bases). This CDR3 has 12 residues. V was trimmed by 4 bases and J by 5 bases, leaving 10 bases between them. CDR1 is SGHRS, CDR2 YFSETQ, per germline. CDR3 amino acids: CASSPPGDEQYF. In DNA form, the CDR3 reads TGCGCCAGCAGCCCCCCAGGGGACGAGCAGTACTTC.

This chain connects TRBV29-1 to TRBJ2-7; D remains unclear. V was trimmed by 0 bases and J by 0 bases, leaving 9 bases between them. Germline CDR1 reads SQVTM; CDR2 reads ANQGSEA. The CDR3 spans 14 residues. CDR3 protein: CSVEDLNSSYEQYF. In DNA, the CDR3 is TGCAGCGTTGAAGATCTCAACAGCTCCTACGAGCAGTACTTC.

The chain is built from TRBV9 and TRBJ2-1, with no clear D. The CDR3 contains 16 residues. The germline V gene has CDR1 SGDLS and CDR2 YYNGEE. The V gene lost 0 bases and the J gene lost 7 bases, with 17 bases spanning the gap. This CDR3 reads CASSVDGRSVTNEQFF. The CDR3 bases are TGTGCCAGCAGCGTAGACGGCAGGTCCGTTACAAATGAGCAGTTCTTC. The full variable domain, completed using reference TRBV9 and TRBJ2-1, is DSGVTQTPKHLITATGQRVTLRCSPRSGDLSVYWYQQSLDQGLQFLIQYYNGEERAKGNILERFSAQQFPDLHSELNLSSLELGDSALYFCASSVDGRSVTNEQFFGPGTRLTVL.

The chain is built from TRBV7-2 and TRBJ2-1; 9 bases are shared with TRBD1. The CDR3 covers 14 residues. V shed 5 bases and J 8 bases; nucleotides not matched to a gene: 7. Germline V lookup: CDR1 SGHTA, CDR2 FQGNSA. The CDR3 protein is CASSPTGGIDEQFF. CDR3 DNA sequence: TGTGCCAGCAGCCCGACAGGGGGAATCGATGAGCAGTTCTTC.

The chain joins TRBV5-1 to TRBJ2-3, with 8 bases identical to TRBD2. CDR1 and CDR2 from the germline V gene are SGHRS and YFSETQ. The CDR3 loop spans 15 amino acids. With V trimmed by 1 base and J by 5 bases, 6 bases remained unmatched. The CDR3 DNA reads TGCGCCAGCAGCTTGAAGCCGGGGGGGGAAGATACGCAGTATTTT. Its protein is CASSLKPGGEDTQYF.

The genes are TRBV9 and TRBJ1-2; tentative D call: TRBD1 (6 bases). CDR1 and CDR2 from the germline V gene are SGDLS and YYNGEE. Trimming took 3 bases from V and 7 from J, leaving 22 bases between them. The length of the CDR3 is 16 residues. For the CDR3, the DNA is TGTGCCAGCAGCGGTTACAGGGAACGCGCTCGGGGTGGCTACACCTTC. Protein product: CASSGYRERARGGYTF.

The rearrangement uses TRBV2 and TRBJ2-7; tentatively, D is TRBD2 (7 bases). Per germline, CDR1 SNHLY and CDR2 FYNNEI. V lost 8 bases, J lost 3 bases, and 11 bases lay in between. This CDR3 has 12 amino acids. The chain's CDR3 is CASGRGSYEQYF. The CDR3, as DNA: TGTGCCAGCGGGAGGGGGAGCTACGAGCAGTACTTC.

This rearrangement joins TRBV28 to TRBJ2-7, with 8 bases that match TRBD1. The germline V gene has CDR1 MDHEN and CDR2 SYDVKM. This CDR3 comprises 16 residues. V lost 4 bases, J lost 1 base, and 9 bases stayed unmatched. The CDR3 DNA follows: TGTGCCAGCAGTTCAATCGGACAGGGTCGGTCCTACGAGCAGTACTTC. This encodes CASSSIGQGRSYEQYF.

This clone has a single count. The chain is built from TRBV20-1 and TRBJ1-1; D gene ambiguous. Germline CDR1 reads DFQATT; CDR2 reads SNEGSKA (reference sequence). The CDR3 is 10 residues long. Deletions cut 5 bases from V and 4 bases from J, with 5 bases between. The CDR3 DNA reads TGCAGTGCTCCCAGCACTGAAGCTTTCTTT. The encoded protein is CSAPSTEAFF.

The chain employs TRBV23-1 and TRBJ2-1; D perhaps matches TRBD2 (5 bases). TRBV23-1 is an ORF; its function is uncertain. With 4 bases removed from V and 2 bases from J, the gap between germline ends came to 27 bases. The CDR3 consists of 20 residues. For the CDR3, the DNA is TGCGCCAGCAGTCGGGAGCGGAGTAGTATTCCCCTACCACCCTACAATGAGCAGTTCTTC. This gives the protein CASSRERSSIPLPPYNEQFF.

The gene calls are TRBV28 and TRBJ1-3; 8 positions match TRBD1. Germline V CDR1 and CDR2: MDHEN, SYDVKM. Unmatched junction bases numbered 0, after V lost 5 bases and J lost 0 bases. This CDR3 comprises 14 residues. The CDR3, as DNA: TGTGCCAGCAGTGGACAGGGCTCTGGAAACACCATATATTTT. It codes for CASSGQGSGNTIYF.

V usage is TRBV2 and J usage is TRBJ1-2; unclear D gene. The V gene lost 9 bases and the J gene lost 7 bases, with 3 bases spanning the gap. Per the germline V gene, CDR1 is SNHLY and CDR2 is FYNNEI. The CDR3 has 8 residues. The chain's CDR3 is CARAGYTF. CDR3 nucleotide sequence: TGTGCCAGAGCTGGCTACACCTTC. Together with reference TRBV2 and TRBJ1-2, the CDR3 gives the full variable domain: EPEVTQTPSHQVTQMGQEVILRCVPISNHLYFYWYRQILGQKVEFLVSFYNNEISEKSEIFDDQFSVERPDGSNFTLKIRSTKLEDSAMYFCARAGYTFGSGTRLTVV.

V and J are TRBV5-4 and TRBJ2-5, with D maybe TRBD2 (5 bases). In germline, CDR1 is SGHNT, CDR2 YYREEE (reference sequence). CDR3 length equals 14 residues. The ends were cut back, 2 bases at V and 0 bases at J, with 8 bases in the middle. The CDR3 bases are TGTGCCAGCAGCTTTTGGACTTACCAAGAGACCCAGTACTTC. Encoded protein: CASSFWTYQETQYF.

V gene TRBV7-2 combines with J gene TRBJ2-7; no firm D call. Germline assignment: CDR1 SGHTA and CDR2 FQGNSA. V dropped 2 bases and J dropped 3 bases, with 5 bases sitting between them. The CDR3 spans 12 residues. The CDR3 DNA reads TGTGCCAGCAGCTTAAGGAGCTACGAGCAGTACTTC. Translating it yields CASSLRSYEQYF.

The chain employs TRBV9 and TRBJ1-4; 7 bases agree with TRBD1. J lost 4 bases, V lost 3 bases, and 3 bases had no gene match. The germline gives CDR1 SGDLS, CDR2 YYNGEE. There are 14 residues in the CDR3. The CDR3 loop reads CASSAGQINEKLFF. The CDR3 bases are TGTGCCAGCAGCGCGGGACAGATTAATGAAAAACTGTTTTTT.